Given below is one TCR beta chain in context. The antigen is undetermined. This record comes from a study of Graves' ophthalmopathy and Graves' hyperthyroidism. The junction had 11 bases not matched to a gene; V was cut back by 7 bases and J by 8 bases. CDR1 and CDR2 from the germline V gene are MDHEN and SYDVKM. The CDR3 totals 15 residues. The sequenced template was RNA, covering the TCR beta CDR3 region. RT-PCR in the first round used HTBI primers; a second-round multiplex PCR followed. TCRdb used MiXCR to reprocess the multiplex PCR reads, holding one entry per CDR3 protein. The table lists about 1.1 million distinct CDR3 sequences, 35% to 45% of them singletons, with 11% in the top ten. Broader study findings: A 13-signature model separated ophthalmopathy from stable hyperthyroidism, reaching approximately 88% sensitivity and around 83% specificity cross-validated. Most clonotypes expanded in thyroid above 0.001 frequency were present in blood too.

This clonotype was sampled from an adult man with Graves' hyperthyroidism. Source material: peripheral blood or thyroid tissue (not recorded which). V and J are TRBV28 and TRBJ1-4; 9 nucleotides line up with TRBD1. CDR3: CASKDSGTGKEKLFF. DNA for the CDR3: TGTGCCAGCAAAGACTCCGGGACAGGGAAGGAAAAACTGTTTTTT.